This TCR beta chain is drawn from a study of Graves' ophthalmopathy and Graves' hyperthyroidism. Across the study: The collection of peripheral blood took place at initial diagnosis, before any treatment.

Where ophthalmopathy was present, donors had moderate-to-severe activity, CAS ≥3, NOSPECS ≥4 and duration under 3 months. Excluded were patients with other autoimmune diseases, uncontrolled infections, pregnancy or lactation. The CDR3 is made up of 16 amino acids. Germline values: CDR1 SGHNT, CDR2 YYREEE (reference sequence). J was trimmed by 1 base and V by 1 base; bases with no gene match: 4. RNA served as the template for amplifying TCR beta CDR3 regions. Investigators did first-round RT-PCR with HTBI primers, then second-round multiplex PCR. Via MiXCR, TCRdb re-called the multiplex PCR reads, giving one row per CDR3 protein. Of 650,000 to 900,000 distinct CDR3 sequences listed, roughly two fifths are singletons.

This chain links TRBV5-4 with TRBJ1-4, with TRBD1 matching over 7 bases. This clonotype was obtained from an adult man with Graves' ophthalmopathy. Sequenced material: peripheral blood. CDR3: CASSLLPGGTNEKLFF. The CDR3 bases are TGTGCCAGCAGCTTGCTTCCAGGGGGAACTAATGAAAAACTGTTTTTT. Full variable domain (outside the CDR3, taken from reference TRBV5-4 and TRBJ1-4): ETGVTQSPTHLIKTRGQQVTLRCSSQSGHNTVSWYQQALGQGPQFIFQYYREEENGRGNFPPRFSGLQFPNYSSELNVNALELDDSALYLCASSLLPGGTNEKLFFGSGTQLSVL.